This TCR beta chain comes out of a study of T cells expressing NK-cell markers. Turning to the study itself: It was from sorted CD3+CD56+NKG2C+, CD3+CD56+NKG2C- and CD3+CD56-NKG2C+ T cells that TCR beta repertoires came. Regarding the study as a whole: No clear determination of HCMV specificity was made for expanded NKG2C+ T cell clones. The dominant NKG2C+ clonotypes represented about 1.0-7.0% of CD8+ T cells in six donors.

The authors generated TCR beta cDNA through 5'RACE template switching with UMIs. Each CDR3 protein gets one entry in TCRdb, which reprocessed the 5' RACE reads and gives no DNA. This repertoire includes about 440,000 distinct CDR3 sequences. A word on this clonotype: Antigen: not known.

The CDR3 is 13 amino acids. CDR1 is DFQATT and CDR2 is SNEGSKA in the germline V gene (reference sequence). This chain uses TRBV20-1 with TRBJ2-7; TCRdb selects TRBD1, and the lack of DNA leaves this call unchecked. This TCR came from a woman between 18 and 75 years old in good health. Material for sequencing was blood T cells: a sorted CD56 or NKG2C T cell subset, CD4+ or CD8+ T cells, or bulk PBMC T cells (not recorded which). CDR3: CSGTGHSVGEQYF.